This T cell receptor (beta chain) appears in the sequencing data of a study of blood T cell repertoires in COVID-19. Study as a whole: Material from acute and convalescent COVID-19 was sourced from the United States, Italy and Spain. The cDNA or gDNA used as material had been derived from T cells, B-cell-depleted T cells, or PBMCs.

The J segment lost 2 bases and the V segment lost 6 bases, leaving 6 bases of the junction unmatched. The CDR3 contains 14 residues. Per the germline V gene, CDR1 is MNHEY and CDR2 is SVGAGI. Original analysis: Estimation of nucleated cell counts was performed using reference gene primer amplification. The protocol was immunoSEQ multiplex PCR, while the TCRdb copy is restricted to in-frame clones and leaves out a portion. For V, J and clone size, that table is used; D and trimming come from the DNA. The sample includes about 53,000 clones, roughly four fifths of them seen just once. V gene TRBV6-5 combines with J gene TRBJ2-7, with 8 bases lining up with TRBD1. Specimen: peripheral blood. The sequence was collected from a human donor in a cohort sampled during active COVID-19. CDR3 nucleotide sequence: TGTGCCAGCAGCCTGGGACAGGCGCCCTACGAGCAGTACTTC. Its protein is CASSLGQAPYEQYF.